Listed below are T cell receptor beta chains from one sample, sequenced in a study of regulatory T cells in long-lasting Graves disease. TCRdb independently ran MiXCR on the multiplex PCR reads; one entry per CDR3 protein. The sample has about 460,000 distinct CDR3 sequences, around 13% seen once. These same records also appear under a second study, on T cells in Graves' hyperthyroidism and ophthalmopathy.

The starting material was peripheral blood mononuclear cells (PBMCs), obtained at new diagnosis, from a patient treated with antithyroid drugs. The receptors were gathered from a woman aged 45-65 years with Graves disease. The CDR3 runs from the conserved cysteine through the conserved F or W. The D gene is left open where the match is weak. Clone sizes are given selectively: once, few, many, or a class where the clone is expanded.

clone_size j_call d_call v_call cdr3_aa cdr3_nt
few TRBJ2-4 . TRBV9 CASSVGGSAKSIQYF TGTGCCAGCAGCGTAGGGGGATCAGCCAAAAGCATTCAGTACTTC
many TRBJ2-3 TRBD2 TRBV7-3 CASSPGLAKSTDTQYF TGTGCCAGCAGCCCGGGACTAGCGAAAAGCACAGATACGCAGTATTTT
few TRBJ2-6 . TRBV25-1 CASSATGANVLTF TGTGCCAGCAGCGCGACCGGGGCCAACGTCCTGACTTTC
many TRBJ1-1 . TRBV2 CASRANSGNTEAFF TGTGCCAGCAGGGCTAACAGTGGGAACACTGAAGCTTTCTTT
many TRBJ1-2 . TRBV19 CASSRYTHRAGYTF TGTGCCAGTAGCCGCTACACCCACAGGGCTGGCTACACCTTC
many TRBJ2-7 TRBD1 TRBV19 CASSTDRGNEQYF TGTGCCAGCAGCACGGACAGGGGGAACGAGCAGTACTTC
many TRBJ2-3 . TRBV7-9 CASSLEVGLFTDTQYF TGTGCCAGCAGCTTAGAGGTGGGACTTTTCACAGATACGCAGTATTTT
. TRBJ2-7 . TRBV13 CASSSSTGEQYF TGTGCCAGCAGCTCCTCGACAGGCGAGCAGTACTTC
many TRBJ2-1 . TRBV28 CASSLGTGGAYNEQFF TGTGCCAGCAGTTTAGGTACAGGGGGGGCTTACAATGAGCAGTTCTTC
many TRBJ2-7 . TRBV11-2 CASSFGGTSSYEQYF TGTGCCAGCAGCTTCGGCGGGACAAGCTCCTACGAGCAGTACTTC